A single sample gave rise to the 4 T cell receptor beta chains below, sequenced in a study of blood T cell repertoires in COVID-19. Sequencing used immunoSEQ multiplex PCR; TCRdb keeps in-frame clones, though not all of them. Of about 170,000 clones detected, around 87% appear once; the ten largest clones hold approximately 6.5%. The sequenced sample consisted of peripheral blood. All receptors come from a woman aged 80 or older in a cohort sampled during active or convalescent COVID-19.

The J gene is TRBJ2-1, the V gene TRBV5-4; D might be TRBD1 (6 bases). The CDR3 has 18 amino acids. Germline loops: CDR1 SGHNT, CDR2 YYREEE (reference sequence). V shed 4 bases and J shed 1 base, with 21 bases lying between them. The CDR3 coding sequence is TGTGCCAGCAGCGGAACAGGGATACGCGAATTTTCCTACAATGAGCAGTTCTTC. Residues: CASSGTGIREFSYNEQFF.

The rearrangement joins TRBV20-1 to TRBJ1-1, with a possible D match to TRBD1 (5 bases). Per germline, CDR1 DFQATT and CDR2 SNEGSKA (reference sequence). V lost 3 bases, J lost 5 bases, and 13 bases lay in between. The CDR3 covers 13 residues. CDR3 DNA: TGCAGTGCTAGTTTTGGGGCAGGAACTGAAGCTTTCTTT. Translating gives CSASFGAGTEAFF.

This chain uses TRBV11-3 with TRBJ2-1, with a weak D call TRBD2 (5 bases). The length of the CDR3 is 15 residues. Looked up from germline, CDR1 is SGHNT and CDR2 is YENEEA. V gave up 5 bases and J gave up 3 bases, with 14 bases separating them. The CDR3: CASSRSRGNYNEQFF. CDR3 nucleotide sequence: TGTGCCAGCAGCCGGTCCCGGGGAAACTACAATGAGCAGTTCTTC.

The J gene is TRBJ2-7, the V gene TRBV24-1; 7 bases fit TRBD1. Germline V gene lookup returns CDR1 KGHDR and CDR2 SFDVKD. V lost 9 bases and J lost 0; bases outside the gene matches: 22. CDR3 length equals 19 residues. CDR3 sequence (DNA): TGTGCCACCGGGTTCGCATCGGACAGGACGATACTCGTCTCCTACGAGCAGTACGTC. As protein: CATGFASDRTILVSYEQYV.